Following are 30 T cell receptor beta chains from one sample sequenced in a study of CD8+ T cells in alopecia areata. This sample's treatment: oral pan-JAK inhibitor, 5-10 mg twice daily. Sequencing relied on a cDNA template that was reverse transcribed from extracted RNA. Data came from immunoSEQ multiplex PCR; TCRdb stores just in-frame clones and leaves some out. The repertoire has more than 90,000 clones, 50% to 75% of them found once; the top ten carry over 9%. The sequenced sample was CD8+ T cells sorted from blood, obtained at week 24, from a patient treated with tofacitinib. The receptors come from a human donor with alopecia areata.

V usage is TRBV27 and J usage is TRBJ2-5; 7 nucleotides match TRBD1. The CDR3 spans 15 residues. V gave up 3 bases and J gave up 5 bases; unmatched junction bases: 9. Germline CDR1 is MNHEY and CDR2 is SMNVEV (reference sequence). CDR3 sequence: CASSFLPGQVETQYF. The CDR3, as DNA: TGTGCCAGCAGTTTCCTCCCCGGACAGGTGGAGACCCAGTACTTC.

This rearrangement joins TRBV27 to TRBJ1-4; a weak D match, TRBD1 (5 bases). CDR3 length: 15 residues. Between the trimmed V and J ends, which lost 2 bases and 8 bases, there was a span of 15 bases. Germline V gives CDR1 MNHEY, CDR2 SMNVEV (reference sequence). The CDR3 loop is CASSLRAPGEEKLFF. The DNA for the CDR3 is TGTGCCAGCAGTTTAAGAGCCCCGGGGGAGGAAAAACTGTTTTTT.

This clone was observed a handful of times. The chain carries TRBV6-5 and TRBJ2-7; a weak D match, TRBD2 (7 bases). The CDR3 consists of 15 residues. The ends were cut back, 5 bases at V and 0 bases at J, with 14 bases in the middle. The germline gives CDR1 MNHEY, CDR2 SVGAGI. The CDR3 DNA reads as TGTGCCAGCAGTGCACAGGGAGGGCCCTCCTACGAGCAGTACTTC. Translated: CASSAQGGPSYEQYF.

The rearrangement links TRBV6-1 to TRBJ1-2; no reliable D call. Germline values: CDR1 MNHNS, CDR2 SASEGT. There are 15 residues in the CDR3. The V gene lost 7 bases and the J gene lost 4 bases, with 19 bases spanning the gap. This chain's CDR3 is CASTTLEGPSYGYTF. The CDR3 nucleotides are TGTGCCAGCACCACCCTGGAGGGCCCTAGCTATGGCTACACCTTC.

The gene calls are TRBV13 and TRBJ2-1; TRBD1 aligns across 7 bases. The ends lost 0 bases at V and 4 bases at J; junction bases unmatched: 6. Germline V gene data show CDR1 as PRHDT and CDR2 as FYEKMQ (reference sequence). The CDR3 is 16 residues long. The CDR3 nucleotides are TGTGCCAGCAGCTTAGGAACCGGGACAGCGTACAATGAGCAGTTCTTC. Its translation is CASSLGTGTAYNEQFF.

V gene TRBV4-1 combines with J gene TRBJ2-7; TRBD2 might be the D (6 bases). Trimming shortened V by 6 bases and J by 1 base, and 22 bases separated the two germline ends. Germline CDR1 MGHRA, CDR2 YSYEKL. The CDR3 length is 17 residues. CDR3 coding DNA: TGCGCCAGCAGTGCCGGGCGGGGAGGAGCCCTTTCCTACGAGCAGTACTTC. This translates into CASSAGRGGALSYEQYF.

The chain links TRBV5-6 to TRBJ2-7; tentative D call: TRBD1 (5 bases). CDR1 SGHDT and CDR2 YYEEEE come from the germline V gene. The length of the CDR3 is 15 residues. V lost 2 bases, J lost 2 bases, and 14 bases lay in between. The CDR3 here is CASSFPRQGTYEQYF. The CDR3 nucleotides are TGTGCCAGCAGCTTCCCCCGGCAGGGCACCTACGAGCAGTACTTC. Supplemented by reference TRBV5-6 and TRBJ2-7, the full variable domain reads DAGVTQSPTHLIKTRGQQVTLRCSPKSGHDTVSWYQQALGQGPQFIFQYYEEEERQRGNFPDRFSGHQFPNYSSELNVNALLLGDSALYLCASSFPRQGTYEQYFGPGTRLTVT.

V and J are TRBV12-5 and TRBJ1-6; possibly TRBD1 for D (5 bases). V was shortened by 1 base and J by 7 bases, with 8 bases between the two germline ends. Germline assignment: CDR1 LGHNT and CDR2 FRNRAP. The CDR3 contains 14 residues. CDR3 nucleotide sequence: TGTGCTAGTGGTTTGGGGGGCCTGAATTCACCCCTCCACTTT. Translation gives CASGLGGLNSPLHF. The whole variable domain, remainder taken from reference TRBV12-5 and TRBJ1-6, is DARVTQTPRHKVTEMGQEVTMRCQPILGHNTVFWYRQTMMQGLELLAYFRNRAPLDDSGMPKDRFSAEMPDATLATLKIQPSEPRDSAVYFCASGLGGLNSPLHFGNGTRLTVT.

This clone was picked up a small number of times. This chain joins TRBV2 and TRBJ2-5; D is unresolved. The V end was cut by 6 bases, the J end by 4 bases, with 9 bases between. The CDR3 is made up of 12 amino acids. Germline values: CDR1 SNHLY, CDR2 FYNNEI. The CDR3 protein is CASRFNRETQYF. For the CDR3, the DNA is TGTGCCAGCAGATTCAACAGAGAGACCCAGTACTTC.

The V and J genes are TRBV5-1 and TRBJ1-1; D uncertain. Trimming pared 4 bases from V and 0 bases from J, leaving 19 bases between. The CDR3 is made up of 17 amino acids. Germline assignment: CDR1 SGHRS and CDR2 YFSETQ. For the CDR3, the DNA is TGCGCCAGCAGCAAACCCTTAGGGCCCGGGATGAACACTGAAGCTTTCTTT. Protein sequence: CASSKPLGPGMNTEAFF.

This clone has more than one count but fewer than ten. This chain links TRBV12-5 with TRBJ2-3, with 11 bases fitting TRBD2. Germline V gene lookup returns CDR1 LGHNT and CDR2 FRNRAP. CDR3 length: 15 residues. Trimming cost V 3 bases and J 4 bases; bases outside gene matches: 3. CDR3 amino acids: CASGFGTSGADTQYF. Here the CDR3 DNA reads TGTGCTAGTGGTTTCGGGACTAGCGGCGCAGATACGCAGTATTTT.

This chain links TRBV12-5 with TRBJ2-5; 11 bases line up with TRBD1. Germline V gives CDR1 LGHNT, CDR2 FRNRAP. CDR3 length equals 15 residues. V lost 5 bases to trimming and J lost 5 bases; unmatched junction nucleotides: 7. The CDR3 region has the DNA TGTGCTAGTGGTGCGGACAGGGGGCTATTGGAGACCCAGTACTTC. Its protein is CASGADRGLLETQYF.

The rearrangement joins TRBV7-6 to TRBJ1-5, with D unclear. The V end lost 2 bases, the J end lost 4 bases, and 6 bases lay between the germline ends. From germline, CDR1 is SGHVS and CDR2 FNYEAQ. The CDR3 runs 13 residues. The CDR3: CASSLLHNQPQHF. Here the CDR3 DNA reads TGTGCCAGCAGCTTACTTCATAATCAGCCCCAGCATTTT.

Regarding this clone: Other DNA sequences from this sample encode an identical CDR3 as well. The chain recombines TRBV13 with TRBJ1-1; no clear D gene. The CDR3 has 12 residues. Germline CDR1 is PRHDT and CDR2 is FYEKMQ (reference sequence). With 2 bases removed from V and 5 bases from J, the gap between germline ends came to 6 bases. The CDR3 reads CASSLQETEAFF. The CDR3 coding sequence is TGTGCCAGCAGCTTACAGGAGACTGAAGCTTTCTTT.

The chain links TRBV7-6 to TRBJ1-1, with D unresolved. The CDR3 runs 14 residues. V lost 3 bases and J 0 bases, leaving 8 bases between the germline ends. Germline loops: CDR1 SGHVS, CDR2 FNYEAQ. The CDR3 loop is CASSLSVMNTEAFF. In DNA form, the CDR3 reads TGTGCCAGCAGCTTGAGCGTAATGAACACTGAAGCTTTCTTT.

The chain carries TRBV29-1 and TRBJ2-3, with D unclear. V was cut by 4 bases and J by 5 bases, with 13 bases left in between. The CDR3 runs 13 residues. Germline CDR1 reads SQVTM; CDR2 reads ANQGSEA. The CDR3 sequence: CSVGAGEQDTQYF. CDR3 coding DNA: TGCAGCGTTGGTGCAGGTGAACAAGATACGCAGTATTTT.

The chain carries TRBV20-1 and TRBJ2-1; no reliable D call. Germline CDR1 reads DFQATT; CDR2 reads SNEGSKA (reference sequence). With 6 bases removed from V and 4 bases from J, the gap between germline ends came to 7 bases. The CDR3 extends over 11 amino acids. CDR3 nucleotide sequence: TGCAGTGCCCCATCGTACAATGAGCAGTTCTTC. The encoded protein is CSAPSYNEQFF.

The CDR3 region has the DNA TGTGCCACCAGCAGAGATTGGACAGACAATCAGCCCCAGCATTTT. It yields the protein CATSRDWTDNQPQHF. This chain joins TRBV15 and TRBJ1-5, with D perhaps matching TRBD1 (6 bases). Germline assignment: CDR1 LNHNV and CDR2 YYDKDF (reference sequence). CDR3 length: 15 residues. The V end lost 0 bases, the J end lost 3 bases, and 9 bases lay between the germline ends.

This clone was counted only a few times. The chain uses TRBV4-3 and TRBJ1-1; tentatively, D is TRBD1 (5 bases). From germline, CDR1 is LGHNA and CDR2 YSLEER. V lost 3 bases and J lost 1, with 9 bases in between. The CDR3 is made up of 14 amino acids. The CDR3 region is CASSHGGENTEAFF. For the CDR3, the DNA is TGCGCCAGCAGCCATGGAGGGGAGAACACTGAAGCTTTCTTT.

This clone has a count of ten or more. This chain links TRBV7-9 with TRBJ2-3; perhaps TRBD2 as D (5 bases). Deletions cut 5 bases from V and 6 bases from J, with 12 bases between. The length of the CDR3 is 13 residues. Per germline, CDR1 SEHNR and CDR2 FQNEAQ (reference sequence). CDR3 region: CASSPKRADTQYF. The CDR3 nucleotides are TGTGCCAGCAGCCCCAAGAGGGCCGATACGCAGTATTTT.

The table lists this clone with a few counts. The rearrangement uses TRBV11-2 and TRBJ1-2; unclear D gene. Trimming stripped 2 bases from V and 1 base from J, with 11 bases between. The CDR3 spans 15 residues. Germline CDR1 reads SGHAT; CDR2 reads FQNNGV. CDR3 region: CASSLKEPLNYGYTF. As DNA, the CDR3 is TGTGCCAGCAGCTTAAAAGAGCCCCTTAACTATGGCTACACCTTC. Looking up the rest from reference TRBV11-2 and TRBJ1-2 gives the full variable domain: EAGVAQSPRYKIIEKRQSVAFWCNPISGHATLYWYQQILGQGPKLLIQFQNNGVVDDSQLPKDRFSAERLKGVDSTLKIQPAKLEDSAVYLCASSLKEPLNYGYTFGSGTRLTVV.

This sequence joins TRBV29-1 and TRBJ2-7; D may be TRBD1 (5 bases). The germline V gene encodes CDR1 SQVTM and CDR2 ANQGSEA. V lost 4 bases and J 0 bases, leaving 7 bases between the germline ends. CDR3 length: 12 amino acids. This chain's CDR3 is CSVVGASYEQYF. In nucleotides, the CDR3 is TGCAGCGTTGTAGGGGCCTCCTACGAGCAGTACTTC.

The V gene is TRBV29-1, the J gene TRBJ2-7; TRBD2 might be the D (6 bases). Looked up from germline, CDR1 is SQVTM and CDR2 is ANQGSEA. V was shortened by 3 bases and J by 2 bases, with 11 bases between the two germline ends. The CDR3 totals 13 residues. The CDR3 DNA reads TGCAGCGTTGAGGGTGGCGGGACCTACGAGCAGTACTTC. This encodes CSVEGGGTYEQYF.

This chain links TRBV29-1 with TRBJ1-2; D gene ambiguous. The ends were cut back, 2 bases at V and 8 bases at J, with 9 bases in the middle. This CDR3 is 11 amino acids long. CDR1 and CDR2 (germline): SQVTM, ANQGSEA. CDR3 DNA: TGCAGCGTTGAATACCGTTGGGGCTACACCTTC. Its translation: CSVEYRWGYTF.

The genes are TRBV10-3 and TRBJ1-5, with 9 bases fitting TRBD1. Germline loops: CDR1 ENHRY, CDR2 SYGVKD. There are 13 residues in the CDR3. J gave up 2 bases and V 10 bases, and 3 bases lay outside the gene matches. The CDR3 nucleotides read TGTGCCAGCTGGACAGGGGGCAATCAGCCCCAGCATTTT. This encodes CASWTGGNQPQHF.

The chain combines TRBV6-6 with TRBJ1-2, with 8 bases identical to TRBD1. Per the germline V gene, CDR1 is MNHNY and CDR2 is SVGAGI (reference sequence). Trimming cost V 2 bases and J 3 bases; bases outside gene matches: 2. The length of the CDR3 is 14 residues. CDR3 sequence reads: CASSYGTGDYGYTF. CDR3 DNA: TGTGCCAGCAGTTACGGGACAGGTGACTATGGCTACACCTTC.

The V call is TRBV4-3, the J call TRBJ1-1; D may be TRBD1 (5 bases). Germline V gene sequence: CDR1 LGHNA, CDR2 YSLEER. The CDR3 runs to 16 residues. Trimming took 0 bases from V and 1 from J, leaving 12 bases between them. The CDR3 DNA follows: TGCGCCAGCAGCCAAGACGGAGAGGGACCGAACACTGAAGCTTTCTTT. Its translation: CASSQDGEGPNTEAFF.

CDR3 sequence reads: CASSLLGRGTETQYF. In DNA form, the CDR3 reads TGTGCCAGCAGCTTATTGGGACGGGGGACAGAGACCCAGTACTTC. The chain joins TRBV7-8 to TRBJ2-5; tentative D call: TRBD2 (6 bases). The CDR3 extends over 15 amino acids. CDR1 SGHVS and CDR2 FQNEAQ come from the germline V gene. Trimming left V 2 bases short and J 4 bases short, with 14 bases between.

This clone was observed once. This chain uses TRBV28 with TRBJ2-7, with 9 bases matching TRBD1. V trimming: 4 bases; J trimming: 7 bases; junction bases outside the gene matches: 5. Germline CDR1 reads MDHEN; CDR2 reads SYDVKM. This CDR3 has 13 residues. The CDR3, as DNA: TGTGCCAGCAGTTGGGAACAGGGGGCGGAGCAGTACTTC. It encodes CASSWEQGAEQYF.

V is TRBV27 and J is TRBJ1-1, with TRBD1 matching over 7 bases. The CDR3 length is 15 residues. Losses at the gene ends were 7 bases for V and 0 bases for J; bases not matched to a gene: 8. Germline V lookup: CDR1 MNHEY, CDR2 SMNVEV (reference sequence). In DNA form, the CDR3 reads TGTGCCAGCACCCTAAGCAGGGGGATGAACACTGAAGCTTTCTTT. It yields the protein CASTLSRGMNTEAFF.